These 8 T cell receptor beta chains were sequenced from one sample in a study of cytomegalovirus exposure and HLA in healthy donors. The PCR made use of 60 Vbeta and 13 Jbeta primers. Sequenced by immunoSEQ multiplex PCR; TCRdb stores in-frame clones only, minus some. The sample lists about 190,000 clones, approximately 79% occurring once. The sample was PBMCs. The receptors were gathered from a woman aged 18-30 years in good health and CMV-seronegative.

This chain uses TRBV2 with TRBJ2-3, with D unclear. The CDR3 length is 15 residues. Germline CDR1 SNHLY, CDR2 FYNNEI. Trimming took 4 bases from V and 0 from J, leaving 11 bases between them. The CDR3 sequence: CASSGLRSSTDTQYF. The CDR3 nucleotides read TGTGCCAGCAGTGGGTTGCGCTCAAGCACAGATACGCAGTATTTT.

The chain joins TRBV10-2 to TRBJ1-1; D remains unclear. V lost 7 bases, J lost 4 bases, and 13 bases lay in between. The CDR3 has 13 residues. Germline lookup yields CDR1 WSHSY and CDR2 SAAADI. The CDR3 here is CASTRGLGTEAFF. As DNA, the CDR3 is TGCGCCAGCACCCGGGGTCTAGGCACTGAAGCTTTCTTT.

The CDR3 sequence: CSVDSEEGEKLFF. Here the CDR3 DNA reads TGCAGCGTTGACTCTGAAGAGGGTGAAAAACTGTTTTTT. The V gene is TRBV29-1, the J gene TRBJ1-4; the D is unclear. V was clipped by 3 bases and J by 7 bases, with 12 bases between them. From germline, CDR1 is SQVTM and CDR2 ANQGSEA. The CDR3 sequence is 13 residues long.

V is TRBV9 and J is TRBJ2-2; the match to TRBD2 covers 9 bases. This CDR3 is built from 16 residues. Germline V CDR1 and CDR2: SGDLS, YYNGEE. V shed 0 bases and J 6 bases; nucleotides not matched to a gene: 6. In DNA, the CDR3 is TGTGCCAGCAGCGTAGCTACAATAGCGGGGGCCGGGGAGCTGTTTTTT. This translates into CASSVATIAGAGELFF.

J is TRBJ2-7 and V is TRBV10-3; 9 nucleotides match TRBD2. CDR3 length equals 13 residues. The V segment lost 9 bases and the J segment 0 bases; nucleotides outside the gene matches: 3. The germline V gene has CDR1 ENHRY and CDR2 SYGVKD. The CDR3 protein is CAIGLATSYEQYF. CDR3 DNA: TGTGCCATAGGACTAGCGACCTCCTACGAGCAGTACTTC.

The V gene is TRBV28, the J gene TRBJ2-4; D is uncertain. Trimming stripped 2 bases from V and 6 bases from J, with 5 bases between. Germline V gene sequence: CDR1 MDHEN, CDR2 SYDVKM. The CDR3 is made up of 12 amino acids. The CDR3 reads CASSLDTNIQYF. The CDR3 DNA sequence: TGTGCCAGCAGTTTAGACACAAACATTCAGTACTTC.

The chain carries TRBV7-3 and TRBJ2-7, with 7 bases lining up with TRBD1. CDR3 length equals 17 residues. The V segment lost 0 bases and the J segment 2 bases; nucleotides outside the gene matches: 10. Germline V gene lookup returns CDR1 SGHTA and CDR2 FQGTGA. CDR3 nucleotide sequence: TGTGCCAGCAGCTTAACGATTAGGGGGCCGCGCACCTACGAGCAGTACTTC. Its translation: CASSLTIRGPRTYEQYF.

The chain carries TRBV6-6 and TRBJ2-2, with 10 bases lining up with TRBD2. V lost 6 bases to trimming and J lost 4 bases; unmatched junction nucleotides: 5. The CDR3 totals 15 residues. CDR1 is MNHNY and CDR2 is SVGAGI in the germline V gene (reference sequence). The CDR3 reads CASRHRTSGTGELFF. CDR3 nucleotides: TGTGCCAGCAGACATCGGACTAGCGGCACCGGGGAGCTGTTTTTT.